The entry that follows covers one T cell receptor beta chain sequence. This record comes from a study of blood T cell repertoires in COVID-19. In the original processing: Reference gene primer amplification gave nucleated cell count estimates. Clones were sequenced by immunoSEQ multiplex PCR, and TCRdb holds only the in-frame ones, with some missing. Clone size and the V and J calls come from that table; the DNA yielded D and trimming. The profile covers around 280,000 clones, with nearly 90% appearing a single time and less than 2% taken by the ten largest. Looked up from germline, CDR1 is LNHDA and CDR2 is SQIVND (reference sequence). V gave up 5 bases and J gave up 3 bases; unmatched junction bases: 8. The CDR3 is made up of 15 amino acids. Assignments of participants to cohorts depended upon their own reported clinical history.

The chain couples TRBV19 to TRBJ1-2; 8 bases line up with TRBD1. The sample comprised PBMCs or T cells enriched from blood (not recorded which). The TCR originated in a woman aged 18-29 years with acute COVID-19. The DNA for the CDR3 is TGTGCCAGTAGTGCCGGACAGGGAGGTTACTATGGCTACACCTTC. Amino acids: CASSAGQGGYYGYTF.